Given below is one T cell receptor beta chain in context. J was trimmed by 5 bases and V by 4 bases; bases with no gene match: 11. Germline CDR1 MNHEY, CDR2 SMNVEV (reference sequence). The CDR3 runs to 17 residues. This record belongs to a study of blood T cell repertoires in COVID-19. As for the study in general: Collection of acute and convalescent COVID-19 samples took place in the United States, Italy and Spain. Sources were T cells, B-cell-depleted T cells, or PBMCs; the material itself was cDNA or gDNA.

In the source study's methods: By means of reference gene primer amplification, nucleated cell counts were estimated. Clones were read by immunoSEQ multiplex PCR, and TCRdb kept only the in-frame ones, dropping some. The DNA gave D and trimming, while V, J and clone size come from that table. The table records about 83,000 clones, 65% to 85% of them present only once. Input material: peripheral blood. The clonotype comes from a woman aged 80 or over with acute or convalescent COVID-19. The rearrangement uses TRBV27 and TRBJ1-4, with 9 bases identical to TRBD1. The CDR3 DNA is TGTGCCAGCAGTTCCGACCCCTGGACAGGGGCGAATGAAAAACTGTTTTTT. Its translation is CASSSDPWTGANEKLFF.